Included here is one T cell receptor beta chain sequence, with context. One Seattle source followed patients from active infection through their disease course. Original processing methods: From reference gene primer amplification, estimates of nucleated cell counts were derived. Only in-frame clones appear in the TCRdb table, and some are missing; sequencing was by immunoSEQ multiplex PCR. V and J calls plus clone size are reproduced from that table; the DNA served to infer D and trimming. The sample has 60,000 to 65,000 clones; 84% are singletons. This specimen belongs to a study of blood T cell repertoires in COVID-19. Study-level information: There were acute and convalescent COVID-19 samples, and they came from the United States, Italy and Spain. The cDNA or gDNA used as material had been derived from T cells, B-cell-depleted T cells, or PBMCs.

Trimming removed 3 bases from V and 9 bases from J; junction bases left unmatched: 1. CDR3 length: 12 residues. The germline gives CDR1 KGHDR, CDR2 SFDVKD. Sequencing was carried out using peripheral blood. The gene calls are TRBV24-1 and TRBJ2-7; 10 bases fit TRBD1. This TCR came from a man in his fifties or sixties with COVID-19, enrolled during active disease. This CDR3 is CATSDGQGGQYF. CDR3 coding DNA: TGTGCCACCAGTGATGGACAGGGGGGGCAGTACTTC.